This T cell receptor beta chain was identified in a study of blood T cell repertoires in COVID-19. Everyone who took part was 18 to 89 years old, and they came from over 20 US areas. The data were produced by immunoSEQ multiplex PCR, yet TCRdb's version contains in-frame clones alone and is incomplete. The sample shows 150,000 to 200,000 clones, roughly 82% of them seen only once. The CDR3 sequence is 19 residues long. The rearrangement joins TRBV21-1 to TRBJ2-7; the table's D call TRBD2 went unverified against the DNA. TRBV21-1 is reported as a pseudogene. Material: PBMCs or T cells enriched from blood (not recorded which). This TCR was sampled from a woman aged 55-70 years with acute COVID-19. DNA of the CDR3: TGTGCCAGCAGCATAGGAGACTCCGGGACTAGCGGGAGTACGGACGAGCAGTACTTC. Translating it yields CASSIGDSGTSGSTDEQYF.